These T cell receptor beta chains were read from a single sample in a study of OX40 agonist ivuxolimab in advanced cancers. Method: immunoSEQ multiplex PCR; TCRdb's copy keeps in-frame clones and lacks some. The sample gives about 50,000 clones, around 80% of which show up once; 7.3% is in the top ten. The material sequenced was CD4+ or CD8+ T cells sorted from blood, taken in a trial of the OX40 agonist ivuxolimab. The receptors stem from an adult with an advanced solid tumor such as melanoma, head and neck, liver or kidney cancer. The CDR3 runs from the conserved cysteine through the conserved F or W. Fields, in order: clone size, V gene, J gene, D gene, CDR3 DNA, CDR3 protein. D genes are given only for firm matches. Clone size is stated in some rows and not others, as once, few, many or a class when expanded.

abundance: -
v_gene: TRBV12-5
j_gene: TRBJ2-7
d_gene: -
CDR3nt: TGTGCTAGTGGTTTGGAAAACTTCAGGACTCCCACGGCCTACGAGCAGTACTTC
CDR3aa: CASGLENFRTPTAYEQYF

abundance: once
v_gene: TRBV18
j_gene: TRBJ1-5
d_gene: -
CDR3nt: TGTGCCAGCTCACCGGGACGGCAAAATCAGCCCCAGCATTTT
CDR3aa: CASSPGRQNQPQHF

abundance: -
v_gene: TRBV11-3
j_gene: TRBJ1-3
d_gene: -
CDR3nt: TGTGCCAGCAGCTCCAGAGTAGGGGCTTTCGGAAACACCATATATTTT
CDR3aa: CASSSRVGAFGNTIYF

abundance: -
v_gene: TRBV11-2
j_gene: TRBJ1-1
d_gene: TRBD1
CDR3nt: TGTGCCAGCAGCCCTCGGACAGGGAGGGTGGCGGGTGAAGCTTTCTTT
CDR3aa: CASSPRTGRVAGEAFF

abundance: -
v_gene: TRBV27
j_gene: TRBJ2-7
d_gene: TRBD2
CDR3nt: TGTGCCAGCAGTCCGGGACTAGCGGAGCTCTACGAGCAGTACTTC
CDR3aa: CASSPGLAELYEQYF

abundance: -
v_gene: TRBV5-5
j_gene: TRBJ1-2
d_gene: -
CDR3nt: TGTGCCAGCAGCTTGGACAGCCATAACTATGGCTACACCTTC
CDR3aa: CASSLDSHNYGYTF

abundance: -
v_gene: TRBV5-6
j_gene: TRBJ1-6
d_gene: -
CDR3nt: TGTGCCAGCAGTCAGGCTTTGGATTCACCCCTCCACTTT
CDR3aa: CASSQALDSPLHF

abundance: -
v_gene: TRBV5-1
j_gene: TRBJ1-1
d_gene: -
CDR3nt: TGCGCCAGCAGCTTAACGCCCGGAAACACTGAAGCTTTCTTT
CDR3aa: CASSLTPGNTEAFF

abundance: -
v_gene: TRBV2
j_gene: TRBJ1-1
d_gene: -
CDR3nt: TGTGCCAGCAGCGAAAGTTTAGGGGATTGGGGCACTGAAGCTTTCTTT
CDR3aa: CASSESLGDWGTEAFF

abundance: -
v_gene: TRBV7-3
j_gene: TRBJ2-7
d_gene: TRBD1
CDR3nt: TGTGCCAGCAGCTTATTTTGGGACAGGCCCTACGAGCAGTACTTC
CDR3aa: CASSLFWDRPYEQYF

abundance: -
v_gene: TRBV10-3
j_gene: TRBJ1-2
d_gene: -
CDR3nt: TGTGCCATCACGCCGGACCCTAACTATGGCTACACCTTC
CDR3aa: CAITPDPNYGYTF

abundance: -
v_gene: TRBV6-5
j_gene: TRBJ1-6
d_gene: -
CDR3nt: TGTGCCAGCAGTTTTACCTCTGGGGGCTCACCCCTCCACTTT
CDR3aa: CASSFTSGGSPLHF

abundance: -
v_gene: TRBV4-1
j_gene: TRBJ2-1
d_gene: TRBD1
CDR3nt: TGCGCCAGCAGCCACCTACCCGGGACAGGGTTTTACAATGAGCAGTTCTTC
CDR3aa: CASSHLPGTGFYNEQFF

abundance: few
v_gene: TRBV4-1
j_gene: TRBJ2-1
d_gene: -
CDR3nt: TGCGCCAGCAGCCAGAGGTTCTTCCGCACCGGGACTGCCCAAACAAATGAGCAGTTCTTC
CDR3aa: CASSQRFFRTGTAQTNEQFF

abundance: few
v_gene: TRBV19
j_gene: TRBJ2-7
d_gene: TRBD2
CDR3nt: TGTGCCAGTAGTATAGCTAGCGGGGCCTACGAGCAGTACTTC
CDR3aa: CASSIASGAYEQYF

abundance: -
v_gene: TRBV27
j_gene: TRBJ1-2
d_gene: -
CDR3nt: TGTGCCAGCAGCCCCCAGGGGTTGGAGGCAGGCTACACCTTC
CDR3aa: CASSPQGLEAGYTF

abundance: -
v_gene: TRBV9
j_gene: TRBJ1-1
d_gene: -
CDR3nt: TGTGCCAGCAGCGTAGGTAGCGGGGCTGAAGCTTTCTTT
CDR3aa: CASSVGSGAEAFF

abundance: once
v_gene: TRBV7-9
j_gene: TRBJ2-1
d_gene: -
CDR3nt: TGTGCCAGCAGTTCTCCGATGACGGGTAGCTCCTACAATGAGCAGTTCTTC
CDR3aa: CASSSPMTGSSYNEQFF

abundance: -
v_gene: TRBV7-2
j_gene: TRBJ2-2
d_gene: TRBD1
CDR3nt: TGTGCCAGCAGCCGAAACAGGGGCAGGGGGCGGTCCGGGGAGCTGTTTTTT
CDR3aa: CASSRNRGRGRSGELFF

abundance: -
v_gene: TRBV5-1
j_gene: TRBJ2-5
d_gene: -
CDR3nt: TGCGCCAGCAGCAGGACAACGGGGATCCAAGAGACCCAGTACTTC
CDR3aa: CASSRTTGIQETQYF

abundance: -
v_gene: TRBV29-1
j_gene: TRBJ2-7
d_gene: -
CDR3nt: TGCAGCGTTGACTCCCCTGGGAACGAGCAGTACTTC
CDR3aa: CSVDSPGNEQYF

abundance: -
v_gene: TRBV2
j_gene: TRBJ2-1
d_gene: -
CDR3nt: TGTGCCAGCAGTGAAGTGTGGACCAGTTACAATGAGCAGTTCTTC
CDR3aa: CASSEVWTSYNEQFF

abundance: -
v_gene: TRBV6-6
j_gene: TRBJ2-5
d_gene: -
CDR3nt: TGTGCCAGCAGTCTCCCGGGAGCAGAGACCCAGTACTTC
CDR3aa: CASSLPGAETQYF

abundance: -
v_gene: TRBV11-2
j_gene: TRBJ1-2
d_gene: -
CDR3nt: TGTGCCAGCGGGGGGGAAAACTATGGCTACACCTTC
CDR3aa: CASGGENYGYTF

abundance: -
v_gene: TRBV4-3
j_gene: TRBJ1-2
d_gene: -
CDR3nt: TGCGCCAGCAGCCTTACCACGTCCCTCCACTATGGCTACACCTTC
CDR3aa: CASSLTTSLHYGYTF

abundance: -
v_gene: TRBV10-3
j_gene: TRBJ2-7
d_gene: TRBD2
CDR3nt: TGTGCCATCAGGGGCCTAGCGGGTAGGTCCTACGAGCAGTACTTC
CDR3aa: CAIRGLAGRSYEQYF

abundance: -
v_gene: TRBV4-1
j_gene: TRBJ2-6
d_gene: -
CDR3nt: TGCGCCAGCAGCCATTGGGGCTCTGGGGCCAACGTCCTGACTTTC
CDR3aa: CASSHWGSGANVLTF

abundance: -
v_gene: TRBV5-1
j_gene: TRBJ2-5
d_gene: TRBD1
CDR3nt: TGCGCCAGCAGCTTTGGACAGGGGGAGACCCAGTACTTC
CDR3aa: CASSFGQGETQYF

abundance: -
v_gene: TRBV7-9
j_gene: TRBJ1-4
d_gene: -
CDR3nt: TGTGCCAGCAGCTTGGGACTTTCCGGTGAAAAACTGTTTTTT
CDR3aa: CASSLGLSGEKLFF

abundance: -
v_gene: TRBV5-1
j_gene: TRBJ1-2
d_gene: -
CDR3nt: TGCGCCAGCAGCTTGGATTCGGTGGACTATGGCTACACCTTC
CDR3aa: CASSLDSVDYGYTF

abundance: -
v_gene: TRBV5-1
j_gene: TRBJ1-2
d_gene: -
CDR3nt: TGCGCCAGCAGCTTTTTGGACGGTAAACATGGCTACACCTTC
CDR3aa: CASSFLDGKHGYTF

abundance: -
v_gene: TRBV7-2
j_gene: TRBJ2-7
d_gene: TRBD2
CDR3nt: TGTGCCAGCAGCTCTCAGACTAGCGGGAGGCTCTACGAGCAGTACTTC
CDR3aa: CASSSQTSGRLYEQYF

abundance: -
v_gene: TRBV6-6
j_gene: TRBJ2-7
d_gene: -
CDR3nt: TGTGCCAGCAGTTATACGTGGAATCGGAACGAGCAGTACTTC
CDR3aa: CASSYTWNRNEQYF

abundance: -
v_gene: TRBV27
j_gene: TRBJ2-1
d_gene: TRBD1
CDR3nt: TGTGCCAGCAGTTTAATACAGGGGGATGAGCAGTTCTTC
CDR3aa: CASSLIQGDEQFF

abundance: once
v_gene: TRBV7-9
j_gene: TRBJ2-5
d_gene: -
CDR3nt: TGTGCCAGCAGGGACTCAGAGACCCAGTACTTC
CDR3aa: CASRDSETQYF

abundance: -
v_gene: TRBV12-5
j_gene: TRBJ2-5
d_gene: TRBD2
CDR3nt: TGTGCTAGTGGTTTGGGGCTAGCGGGAGGCCCGGGGGGGACCCAGTACTTC
CDR3aa: CASGLGLAGGPGGTQYF

abundance: -
v_gene: TRBV14
j_gene: TRBJ2-1
d_gene: -
CDR3nt: TGTGCCAGCAGCCAAGGGGGAGGGGGTGAGCAGTTCTTC
CDR3aa: CASSQGGGGEQFF

abundance: -
v_gene: TRBV5-1
j_gene: TRBJ2-5
d_gene: TRBD1
CDR3nt: TGCGCCAGCAGAGAACAGGGGGCAGAAGAGACCCAGTACTTC
CDR3aa: CASREQGAEETQYF

abundance: -
v_gene: TRBV5-1
j_gene: TRBJ2-5
d_gene: TRBD1
CDR3nt: TGCGCCAGCCACCCGGGACAGGGAGTTTGGGAGACCCAGTACTTC
CDR3aa: CASHPGQGVWETQYF

abundance: -
v_gene: TRBV30
j_gene: TRBJ1-2
d_gene: TRBD1
CDR3nt: TGTGCCTGGAAGACAGGGGCCAACTATGGCTACACCTTC
CDR3aa: CAWKTGANYGYTF

abundance: -
v_gene: TRBV2
j_gene: TRBJ2-7
d_gene: -
CDR3nt: TGTGCCACCGGGGGTCCCGGCGGGATCCCATCCTACGAGCAGTACTTC
CDR3aa: CATGGPGGIPSYEQYF

abundance: -
v_gene: TRBV5-5
j_gene: TRBJ2-2
d_gene: -
CDR3nt: TGTGCCAGCAGCTCTCGCGGAGGGGCGGACACCGGGGAGCTGTTTTTT
CDR3aa: CASSSRGGADTGELFF

abundance: -
v_gene: TRBV6-6
j_gene: TRBJ1-2
d_gene: -
CDR3nt: TGTGCCAGCAGTGACCAGCTATTTAGCTACACCTTC
CDR3aa: CASSDQLFSYTF

abundance: -
v_gene: TRBV11-3
j_gene: TRBJ2-1
d_gene: TRBD2
CDR3nt: TGTGCCAGCAGCCCACGGACTAGCGGGGAGGGCAATGAGCAGTTCTTC
CDR3aa: CASSPRTSGEGNEQFF

abundance: -
v_gene: TRBV5-1
j_gene: TRBJ2-2
d_gene: -
CDR3nt: TGCGCCAGCAGCGAGGACTGGGACACCGGGGAGCTGTTTTTT
CDR3aa: CASSEDWDTGELFF

abundance: once
v_gene: TRBV11-2
j_gene: TRBJ1-1
d_gene: -
CDR3nt: TGTGCCAGCAGCTTCGAGATGAACACTGAAGCTTTCTTT
CDR3aa: CASSFEMNTEAFF

abundance: -
v_gene: TRBV29-1
j_gene: TRBJ2-2
d_gene: TRBD1
CDR3nt: TGCAGCGTTGAAGGGGTTGGGACAGGGTTGACCGGGGAGCTGTTTTTT
CDR3aa: CSVEGVGTGLTGELFF